The following is a T cell receptor (beta chain) sequence with its context. Its antigen is currently unknown. The donors were in the roughly 120-subject validation cohort; that cohort was separate from the approximately 700-subject first cohort. This sample is part of a study of cytomegalovirus exposure and HLA in healthy donors. Method: immunoSEQ multiplex PCR; TCRdb's copy keeps in-frame clones and lacks some. Of roughly 120,000 clones in the sample, approximately 88% were seen once. Overall study findings and caveats: Rare sequences made up most TCRs, while some public TCRs were found in many donors. 150 to 200 TCR beta chains were listed as cytomegalovirus-associated.

The V gene lost 3 bases and the J gene lost 0 bases, with 18 bases spanning the gap. The CDR3 has 17 residues. Per the germline V gene, CDR1 is SGHKS and CDR2 is YYEKEE (reference sequence). Input material: PBMCs. This chain uses TRBV5-5 with TRBJ1-2; weak D call: TRBD1 (6 bases). This receptor was identified in a man aged 18 to 30 in good health and CMV-seronegative. CDR3 residues: CASSSRDIKGPNYGYTF. CDR3 in DNA: TGTGCCAGCAGCTCCCGGGACATAAAGGGGCCTAACTATGGCTACACCTTC.